Sequencing of this T cell receptor beta chain was carried out in a study of blood T cells in healthy people across ages. Overall study results and limits: Getting older went along with TCR beta diversity per million T cells dropping roughly linearly.

The individuals who served as donors were healthy Caucasians living in Russia, aged roughly 6 to 90. A minimum of 5 micrograms of total RNA was extracted per sample. Comments on this clonotype: The target antigen is unknown.

The CDR3 is 12 residues long. The J segment lost 10 bases and the V segment lost 3 bases, leaving 5 bases of the junction unmatched. The authors ran a second PCR of 7 to 11 cycles using a sample-barcoded 5' primer and a J-beta primer mix. The template-switch adaptor, which had 12 random nucleotides, put a tag on each cDNA molecule. Via MiXCR, TCRdb re-called the 5' RACE reads, giving one row per CDR3 protein. Among roughly 680,000 distinct CDR3 sequences listed, about 51% were seen once. Material: blood. V gene TRBV12-3 or TRBV12-4 combines with J gene TRBJ1-1, with TRBD1 matching over 7 bases. This sequence was found in an elderly woman in good health. The CDR3: CASSFGTGAAFF. CDR3 in DNA: TGTGCCAGCAGTTTTGGCACAGGGGCAGCTTTCTTT.